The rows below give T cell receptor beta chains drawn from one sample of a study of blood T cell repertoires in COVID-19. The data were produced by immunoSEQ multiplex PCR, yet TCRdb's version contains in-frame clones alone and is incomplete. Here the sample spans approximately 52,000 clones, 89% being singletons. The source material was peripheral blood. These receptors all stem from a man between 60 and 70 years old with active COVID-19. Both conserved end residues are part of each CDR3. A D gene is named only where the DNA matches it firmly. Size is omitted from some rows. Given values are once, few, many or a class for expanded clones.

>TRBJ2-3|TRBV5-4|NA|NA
TGTGCCAGCAGCTTGCCCGGGCAGGGCGCAGATACGCAGTATTTT
CASSLPGQGADTQYF
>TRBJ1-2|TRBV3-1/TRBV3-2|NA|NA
TGTGCCAGCAGCCAAGATGAGAGGGCCGGGGGCTACACCTTC
CASSQDERAGGYTF
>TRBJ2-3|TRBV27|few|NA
TGTGCCAGCAGTTTAGGGGCAGGGCTACAGGGTACGCAGTATTTT
CASSLGAGLQGTQYF
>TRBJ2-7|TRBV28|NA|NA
TGTGCCAGCAGTTTGGGGCAGCCCTACGAGCAGTACTTC
CASSLGQPYEQYF
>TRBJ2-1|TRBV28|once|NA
TGTGCCAGCAGTCCCCTCACTAGTCTTAATGAGCAGTTCTTC
CASSPLTSLNEQFF
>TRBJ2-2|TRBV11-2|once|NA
TGTGCCAGCAGCTTACAATTCGGGGAGCTGTTTTTT
CASSLQFGELFF
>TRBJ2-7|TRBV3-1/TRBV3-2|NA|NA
TGTGCCAGCAGCCATAGCGACCTCTACGAGCAGTACTTC
CASSHSDLYEQYF
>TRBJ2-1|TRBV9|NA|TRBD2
TGTGCCAGCAGCGCTCCACCGGGACTAGCGGGGGGGAGCTCCTACAATGAGCAGTTCTTC
CASSAPPGLAGGSSYNEQFF
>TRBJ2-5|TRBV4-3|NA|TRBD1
TGCGCCAGCAGCCAGGGGACAGGTGGCCAAGAGACCCAGTACTTC
CASSQGTGGQETQYF
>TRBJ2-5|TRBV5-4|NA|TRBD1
TGTGCCAGCAGCTTGAGTTTAGGGGGCCGAGAGACCCAGTACTTC
CASSLSLGGRETQYF
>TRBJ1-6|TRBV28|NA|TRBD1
TGTGCCAGCAGTCTCGGGACAGGGTTTTCACCCCTCCACTTT
CASSLGTGFSPLHF
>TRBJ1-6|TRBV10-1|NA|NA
TGCGCCAGCAGTGAGCCCCCCCCGGCAGCGAGCTCCTATAATTCACCCCTCCACTTT
CASSEPPPAASSYNSPLHF
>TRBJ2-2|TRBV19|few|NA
TGTGCCAGTAGGTTCAGGGGGGCGAACACCGGGGAGCTGTTTTTT
CASRFRGANTGELFF
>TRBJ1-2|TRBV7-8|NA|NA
TGTGCCAGCAGCTCCACTGTGGGCGGCTACACCTTC
CASSSTVGGYTF
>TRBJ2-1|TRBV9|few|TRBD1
TGTGCCAGCAGCACCTCGGGACAGGGAAACAATGAGCAGTTCTTC
CASSTSGQGNNEQFF
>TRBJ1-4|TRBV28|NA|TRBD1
TGTGCCAGTTCCGGGACAGGGTATGAAAAACTGTTTTTT
CASSGTGYEKLFF
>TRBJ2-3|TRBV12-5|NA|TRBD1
TGTGCTAGTTCTCGGGACAGGGAAGATACGCAGTATTTT
CASSRDREDTQYF
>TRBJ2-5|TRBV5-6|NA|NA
TGTGCCAGCAGCCGTACGGTGCGTACCGAAGAGACCCAGTACTTC
CASSRTVRTEETQYF
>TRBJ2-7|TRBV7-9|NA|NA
TGTGCCAGCAGCTCCAACAGTAGGGTACAGGGAACAAACGAGCAGTACTTC
CASSSNSRVQGTNEQYF
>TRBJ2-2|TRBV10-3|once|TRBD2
TGTGCCATCATGGATTTGACTAGCGGGATGGCCGGGGAGCTGTTTTTT
CAIMDLTSGMAGELFF
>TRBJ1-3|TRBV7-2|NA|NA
TGTGCCAGCAGCTTTAGCCCGTCCAGGGAAGCTGGAAACACCATATATTTT
CASSFSPSREAGNTIYF
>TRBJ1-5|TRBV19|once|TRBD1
TGTGCCAGTAAGGCGGGACAGAGCAATCAGCCCCAGCATTTT
CASKAGQSNQPQHF
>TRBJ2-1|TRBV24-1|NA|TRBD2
TGTGCCACCAGTGATTCAGGGACTAGGACCTACAATGAGCAGTTCTTC
CATSDSGTRTYNEQFF
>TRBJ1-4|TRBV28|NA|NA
TGTGCCAGCAGCTCACCTACGGGACTCTCGGGGCCAGCAACTAATGAAAAACTGTTTTTT
CASSSPTGLSGPATNEKLFF
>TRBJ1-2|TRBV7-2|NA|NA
TGTGCCAGCAGCTTAGAAAGGAACAGCCTTTATGGCTACACCTTC
CASSLERNSLYGYTF
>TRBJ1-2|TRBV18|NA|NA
TGTGCCAGCTCACCACCGGGGTTACAGGGAGTAGGCTACACCTTC
CASSPPGLQGVGYTF
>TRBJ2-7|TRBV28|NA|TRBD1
TGTGCCAGCAGTCGAGGACCGACCGGGACAGGGACCTACGAGCAGTACTTC
CASSRGPTGTGTYEQYF
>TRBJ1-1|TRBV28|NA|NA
TGTGCCAGCAGTTCCGGTTGGACTGAAGCTTTCTTT
CASSSGWTEAFF
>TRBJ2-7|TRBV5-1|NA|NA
TGCGCCAGCAGCTTGGCGGCAGGCACCTACGAGCAGTACTTC
CASSLAAGTYEQYF
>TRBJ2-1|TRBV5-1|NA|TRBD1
TGCGCCAGCAGCTTAGGTGCCGGGACAGGGGTCCATGAGCAGTTCTTC
CASSLGAGTGVHEQFF
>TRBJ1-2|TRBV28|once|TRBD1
TGTGCCAGCAGTTTTGGGACAGACTATGGCTACACCTTC
CASSFGTDYGYTF
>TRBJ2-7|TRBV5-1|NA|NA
TGCGCCAGCCGGGACTCGACGGGGCTTTCCTACGAGCAGTACTTC
CASRDSTGLSYEQYF
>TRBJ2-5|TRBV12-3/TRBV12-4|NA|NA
TGTGCCAGCAGTTTAGGTGGGCCTGAGACCCAGTACTTC
CASSLGGPETQYF
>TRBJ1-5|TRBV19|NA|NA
TGTGCCAGTAGTATTCGCGGGACTCGGCAGCCCCAGCATTTT
CASSIRGTRQPQHF
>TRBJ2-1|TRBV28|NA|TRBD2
TGTGCCAGCAGGCCGACTAGCGGGAGACTAGTCAATGAGCAGTTCTTC
CASRPTSGRLVNEQFF
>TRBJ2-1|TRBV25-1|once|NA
TGTGCCAGCAGTGAACACCGGAGGAGCAGGGAGCAGTTCTTC
CASSEHRRSREQFF
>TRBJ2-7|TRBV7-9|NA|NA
TGTGCCAGCAGCGGATACAGGGATCCCTACGAGCAGTACTTC
CASSGYRDPYEQYF
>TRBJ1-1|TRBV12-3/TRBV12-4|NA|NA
TGTGCCAGCAGGAGGGGGACTGAAGCTTTCTTT
CASRRGTEAFF
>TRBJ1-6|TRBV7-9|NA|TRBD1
TGTGCCAGCAGCTTAGGACAGGGGGTAAATTCACCCCTCCACTTT
CASSLGQGVNSPLHF
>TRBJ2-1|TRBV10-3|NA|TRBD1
TGTGCCATCAGTGAAGGGGGCGCCTATGGGCAGTTCTTC
CAISEGGAYGQFF
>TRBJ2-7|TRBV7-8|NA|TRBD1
TGTGCCAGCAGCGTCCGGGACAGGGGGGCCTACGAGCAGTACTTC
CASSVRDRGAYEQYF
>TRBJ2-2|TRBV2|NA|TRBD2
TGTGCCAGCCGACTAGCGGTGAACACCGGGGAGCTGTTTTTT
CASRLAVNTGELFF
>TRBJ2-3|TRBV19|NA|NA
TGTGCCAGTAGTATAGCAGGCAGGCCCCCTTTCACAGATACGCAGTATTTT
CASSIAGRPPFTDTQYF
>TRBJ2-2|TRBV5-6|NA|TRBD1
TGTGCCAGCAGCTTGGCCTGGCAGGGGGCGCCCGGGGAGCTGTTTTTT
CASSLAWQGAPGELFF
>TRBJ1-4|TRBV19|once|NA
TGTGCCAGTAGTATAAACGGTCGAACTAATGAAAAACTGTTTTTT
CASSINGRTNEKLFF
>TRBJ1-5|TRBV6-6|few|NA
TGTGCCAGTACCCCCCAGGGTAGGCGACAGCCCCAGCATTTT
CASTPQGRRQPQHF
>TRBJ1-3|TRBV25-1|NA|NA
TGTGCCAGCAGTGAACCTCTCGCGGGGGCGCCTGGAAACACCATATATTTT
CASSEPLAGAPGNTIYF
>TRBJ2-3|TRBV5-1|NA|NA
TGCGCCAGCAGCTTGGGACAGAGCACAGATACGCAGTATTTT
CASSLGQSTDTQYF
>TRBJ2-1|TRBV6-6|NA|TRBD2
TGTGCCAGCAGTCGACTAGCGGGAGTAGACTACAATGAGCAGTTCTTC
CASSRLAGVDYNEQFF
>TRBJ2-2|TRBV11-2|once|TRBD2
TGTGCCAGCAGCTTAGGCGGGAGACGAACCGGGGAGCTGTTTTTT
CASSLGGRRTGELFF
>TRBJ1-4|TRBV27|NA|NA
TGTGCTGAGTTAGCGGAGCGGGGTGAAAAACTGTTTTTT
CAELAERGEKLFF
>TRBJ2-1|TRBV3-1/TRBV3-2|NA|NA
TGTGCCAGCAGCCCGCGGTTTGGGGGGAGTTACAATGAGCAGTTCTTC
CASSPRFGGSYNEQFF